The 27 T cell receptor beta chains given below trace back to one sample, sequenced in a study of blood T cell repertoires in COVID-19. The data were produced by immunoSEQ multiplex PCR, yet TCRdb's version contains in-frame clones alone and is incomplete. The sample has fewer than 400,000 clones, over 70% seen once. The sequenced sample consisted of PBMCs or T cells enriched from blood (not recorded which). The receptor set was obtained from a man aged 30 to 45 who had recovered from COVID-19.

The chain couples TRBV7-9 to TRBJ2-1; TRBD1 matches at 7 bases. V lost 8 bases to trimming and J lost 7 bases; unmatched junction nucleotides: 14. Germline V gives CDR1 SEHNR, CDR2 FQNEAQ (reference sequence). The CDR3 spans 15 residues. The CDR3: CASSVQGTDENEQFF. The DNA for the CDR3 is TGTGCCAGCTCCGTACAAGGGACAGACGAAAATGAGCAGTTCTTC.

The chain combines TRBV30 with TRBJ2-1; possibly TRBD2 for D (5 bases). Trimming shortened V by 0 bases and J by 4 bases, and 13 bases separated the two germline ends. This CDR3 is built from 15 residues. Germline values: CDR1 GTSNPN, CDR2 SVGIG (reference sequence). CDR3 nucleotide sequence: TGTGCCTGGAGTGTTCATACGACGGGGTACAATGAGCAGTTCTTC. Its translation is CAWSVHTTGYNEQFF.

In this sample, this clone turned up once. The V call is TRBV4-2, the J call TRBJ1-2; TRBD1 is a possible D gene (6 bases). CDR1 LGHNA and CDR2 YNFKEQ come from the germline V gene. The V end was cut by 3 bases, the J end by 4 bases, with 12 bases between. CDR3 length: 14 amino acids. CDR3 sequence: CASSQADSSYGYTF. The CDR3 bases are TGTGCCAGCAGCCAGGCGGACAGTTCCTATGGCTACACCTTC.

The V gene is TRBV19, the J gene TRBJ2-1; 7 bases fit TRBD2. Germline CDR1 and CDR2: LNHDA and SQIVND (reference sequence). The junction had 19 bases not matched to a gene; V was cut back by 1 base and J by 10 bases. The CDR3 length is 18 residues. The CDR3 bases are TGTGCCAGTAGTATAGGTTGGGTGCGGGGGAACTCCACCTTCGAGCAGTTCTTC. Translation gives CASSIGWVRGNSTFEQFF.

V gene TRBV7-9 combines with J gene TRBJ2-6; possible D gene TRBD2, 6 bases. The germline V gene encodes CDR1 SEHNR and CDR2 FQNEAQ (reference sequence). The CDR3 covers 14 residues. The V gene lost 7 bases and the J gene lost 4 bases, with 11 bases spanning the gap. CDR3 sequence (DNA): TGTGCCAGCAATCGGGGGTCCGGGGCCAACGTCCTGACTTTC. Protein sequence: CASNRGSGANVLTF.

The V call is TRBV19, the J call TRBJ1-5; possible D gene TRBD1, 6 bases. The CDR3 runs to 16 residues. The V gene lost 4 bases and the J gene lost 0 bases, with 13 bases spanning the gap. Germline-derived CDR1 and CDR2 are LNHDA and SQIVND (reference sequence). CDR3 region: CASSKQGQYSNQPQHF. The CDR3 DNA is TGTGCCAGTAGTAAACAGGGACAATATAGCAATCAGCCCCAGCATTTT.

This chain links TRBV7-8 with TRBJ1-2; maybe TRBD1 (6 bases). This CDR3 has 16 residues. Germline V gene sequence: CDR1 SGHVS, CDR2 FQNEAQ. The germline V and J ends were trimmed by 1 base and 0 bases, with 12 bases remaining between them. CDR3 amino acids: CASSLDRALTNYGYTF. CDR3 coding DNA: TGTGCCAGCAGCTTAGACAGGGCCCTTACTAACTATGGCTACACCTTC. The variable domain in full, completed from reference TRBV7-8 and TRBJ1-2, reads GAGVSQSPRYKVAKRGQDVALRCDPISGHVSLFWYQQALGQGPEFLTYFQNEAQLDKSGLPSDRFFAERPEGSVSTLKIQRTQQEDSAVYLCASSLDRALTNYGYTFGSGTRLTVV.

This chain joins TRBV7-8 and TRBJ2-1, with 8 bases identical to TRBD1. There are 16 residues in the CDR3. Germline CDR1 SGHVS, CDR2 FQNEAQ. V dropped 5 bases and J dropped 4; count of bases not matched to a gene: 10. The CDR3 reads CASSARQGAQYNEQFF. The CDR3 nucleotides read TGTGCCAGCAGCGCGCGGCAGGGGGCGCAATACAATGAGCAGTTCTTC.

V gene TRBV27 combines with J gene TRBJ2-7, with 11 bases matching TRBD1. With V trimmed by 1 base and J by 4 bases, 3 bases remained unmatched. CDR3 length: 15 amino acids. Germline V gives CDR1 MNHEY, CDR2 SMNVEV (reference sequence). This CDR3 is CASSLLGQGVYEQYF. The CDR3 bases are TGTGCCAGCAGTTTATTGGGACAGGGGGTGTACGAGCAGTACTTC.

The chain links TRBV5-1 to TRBJ1-6; D not resolved. V was shortened by 0 bases and J by 7 bases, with 11 bases between the two germline ends. The germline V gene encodes CDR1 SGHRS and CDR2 YFSETQ. The CDR3 sequence is 15 residues long. The CDR3: CASSLDSTMNSPLHF. CDR3 in DNA: TGCGCCAGCAGCTTGGACAGTACAATGAATTCACCCCTCCACTTT.

J is TRBJ1-5 and V is TRBV28, with D uncertain. The CDR3 runs 11 residues. V lost 6 bases and J lost 4, with 4 bases in between. Germline CDR1 reads MDHEN; CDR2 reads SYDVKM. For the CDR3, the DNA is TGTGCCAGCAGCTATAATCAGCCCCAGCATTTT. Encoded protein: CASSYNQPQHF. The whole variable domain, filled in from reference TRBV28 and TRBJ1-5, reads DVKVTQSSRYLVKRTGEKVFLECVQDMDHENMFWYRQDPGLGLRLIYFSYDVKMKEKGDIPEGYSVSREKKERFSLILESASTNQTSMYLCASSYNQPQHFGDGTRLSIL.

This sequence joins TRBV7-9 and TRBJ1-1; D is possibly TRBD1 (5 bases). V was cut by 3 bases and J by 5 bases, with 13 bases left in between. This CDR3 spans 14 amino acids. CDR1 is SEHNR, CDR2 FQNEAQ, per germline (reference sequence). The CDR3 coding sequence is TGTGCCAGCAGCTTTGAAGGGGTAGGGACTGAAGCTTTCTTT. Translated: CASSFEGVGTEAFF.

This chain joins TRBV6-5 and TRBJ1-2; D perhaps matches TRBD1 (5 bases). CDR1 is MNHEY, CDR2 SVGAGI, per germline. V was trimmed by 5 bases and J by 6 bases, leaving 16 bases between them. The CDR3 extends over 14 amino acids. Written as DNA, the CDR3 is TGTGCCAGCAGTCTGGGACTCGGAGGTAATGGCTACACCTTC. Translating it yields CASSLGLGGNGYTF.

This chain uses TRBV20-1 with TRBJ2-7; 7 bases map to TRBD2. Germline V gene data show CDR1 as DFQATT and CDR2 as SNEGSKA (reference sequence). V lost 3 bases, J lost 3 bases, and 8 bases stayed unmatched. The CDR3 runs to 14 residues. In DNA, the CDR3 is TGCAGTGCTAGTTATCCAGCGGGGCTCTACGAGCAGTACTTC. Protein product: CSASYPAGLYEQYF.

Regarding this clone: Other nucleotide sequences in the sample specify the same CDR3. The rearrangement uses TRBV19 and TRBJ1-5, with 7 bases identical to TRBD1. Germline CDR1 is LNHDA and CDR2 is SQIVND (reference sequence). The V gene end was trimmed by 0 bases and the J gene end by 2 bases; junction bases not matched to a gene: 1. CDR3 length equals 15 residues. The CDR3 spells CASSIDQGGNQPQHF. CDR3 sequence (DNA): TGTGCCAGTAGTATAGATCAGGGGGGCAATCAGCCCCAGCATTTT.

The V and J genes are TRBV2 and TRBJ1-5; 8 bases line up with TRBD1. CDR3 size: 15 residues. V dropped 3 bases and J dropped 6; count of bases not matched to a gene: 7. Germline lookup yields CDR1 SNHLY and CDR2 FYNNEI. CDR3 bases: TGTGCCAGCAGTGACGGGACAGGTCTTCGTCAGCCCCAGCATTTT. It specifies CASSDGTGLRQPQHF.

This clone was seen just once. The rearrangement uses TRBV18 and TRBJ2-5, with 7 bases identical to TRBD1. Unmatched junction bases numbered 6, after V lost 0 bases and J lost 2 bases. This CDR3 region has 16 residues. Looked up from germline, CDR1 is KGHSH and CDR2 is LQKENI. The CDR3 bases are TGTGCCAGCTCACCACCGGGGACAGACTTTCAAGAGACCCAGTACTTC. Translating gives CASSPPGTDFQETQYF.

This chain connects TRBV5-8 to TRBJ1-6; D not certain. There are 18 residues in the CDR3. Trimming left V 0 bases short and J 3 bases short, with 16 bases between. Germline V gene sequence: CDR1 SGHTS, CDR2 YDEGEE. Written as DNA, the CDR3 is TGTGCCAGCAGCTTGGACTTAGTCAGCGAATACTATAATTCACCCCTCCACTTT. Amino acids: CASSLDLVSEYYNSPLHF.

This rearrangement joins TRBV7-9 to TRBJ2-1, with TRBD2 identical over 11 bases. Germline-derived CDR1 and CDR2 are SEHNR and FQNEAQ (reference sequence). Losses at the gene ends were 3 bases for V and 9 bases for J; bases not matched to a gene: 7. The CDR3 runs 15 residues. The chain's CDR3 is CASSLGSGGVPEQFF. The CDR3 DNA reads TGTGCCAGCAGCTTGGGTAGCGGGGGGGTTCCTGAGCAGTTCTTC. Based on the CDR3 plus reference TRBV7-9 and TRBJ2-1, the full variable domain is DTGVSQNPRHKITKRGQNVTFRCDPISEHNRLYWYRQTLGQGPEFLTYFQNEAQLEKSRLLSDRFSAERPKGSFSTLEIQRTEQGDSAMYLCASSLGSGGVPEQFFGPGTRLTVL.

This chain connects TRBV10-3 to TRBJ1-1, with unresolved D. Trimming shortened V by 8 bases and J by 1 base, and 14 bases separated the two germline ends. The CDR3 totals 14 residues. Germline loops: CDR1 ENHRY, CDR2 SYGVKD. The CDR3 DNA reads TGTGCCATCGGGTATTCTTCAGGGAACACTGAAGCTTTCTTT. It codes for CAIGYSSGNTEAFF.

This chain links TRBV30 with TRBJ2-6; 8 positions agree with TRBD2. CDR1 and CDR2 (germline): GTSNPN, SVGIG (reference sequence). V shed 8 bases and J 2 bases; nucleotides not matched to a gene: 5. The CDR3 is 14 amino acids. CDR3 DNA sequence: TGTGCCCGGGGGGGGACAACTGGGGCCAACGTCCTGACTTTC. Translation gives CARGGTTGANVLTF.

The J gene is TRBJ1-4, the V gene TRBV4-2; D not certain. This CDR3 comprises 15 residues. Germline V CDR1 and CDR2: LGHNA, YNFKEQ. Trimming pared 1 base from V and 2 bases from J, leaving 8 bases between. CDR3: CASSQAGGTNEKLFF. CDR3 DNA: TGTGCCAGCAGCCAAGCGGGTGGCACTAATGAAAAACTGTTTTTT.

This clone was counted once. This chain connects TRBV18 to TRBJ2-1, with TRBD1 identical over 9 bases. After removal of 4 bases from V and 7 bases from J, the junction contained 14 bases not matched to a gene. The CDR3 loop spans 17 amino acids. Per germline, CDR1 KGHSH and CDR2 LQKENI. CDR3 sequence: CASSHLRFLDRGNEQFF. The CDR3 DNA follows: TGTGCCAGCTCACACCTGAGATTTCTCGACAGGGGGAATGAGCAGTTCTTC.

The sample holds one count of this clone. The V and J genes are TRBV7-7 and TRBJ2-1, with a tentative D call TRBD2 (6 bases). CDR3 length: 14 residues. The V end lost 4 bases, the J end lost 8 bases, and 15 bases lay between the germline ends. Germline V CDR1 and CDR2: SSHAT, FNYEAQ (reference sequence). CDR3 bases: TGTGCCAGCAGCTATGGGTCAGGGAGGTATGAGCAGTTCTTC. It translates to CASSYGSGRYEQFF. Full variable domain (rest looked up from reference TRBV7-7 and TRBJ2-1): GAGVSQSPRYKVTKRGQDVTLRCDPISSHATLYWYQQALGQGPEFLTYFNYEAQPDKSGLPSDRFSAERPEGSISTLTIQRTEQRDSAMYRCASSYGSGRYEQFFGPGTRLTVL.

The CDR3 reads CASSSWTSGADNEQFF. In nucleotides, the CDR3 is TGTGCCAGCAGCTCATGGACTAGCGGGGCGGATAATGAGCAGTTCTTC. The chain couples TRBV13 to TRBJ2-1, with TRBD2 matching 12 bases. V lost 4 bases and J lost 7; bases outside the gene matches: 8. Germline loops: CDR1 PRHDT, CDR2 FYEKMQ (reference sequence). The CDR3 is 16 residues long. The whole variable domain, remainder taken from reference TRBV13 and TRBJ2-1, is AAGVIQSPRHLIKEKRETATLKCYPIPRHDTVYWYQQGPGQDPQFLISFYEKMQSDKGSIPDRFSAQQFSDYHSELNMSSLELGDSALYFCASSSWTSGADNEQFFGPGTRLTVL.

This chain uses TRBV28 with TRBJ2-1; D gene ambiguous. V was cut by 2 bases and J by 7 bases, with 3 bases left in between. Per germline, CDR1 MDHEN and CDR2 SYDVKM. CDR3 length: 11 amino acids. For the CDR3, the DNA is TGTGCCAGCAGTTTACATAATGAGCAGTTCTTC. Residues: CASSLHNEQFF.

This clone has only one observation. V is TRBV7-9 and J is TRBJ1-2; no clear D. The V gene's germline CDR1 is SEHNR and CDR2 FQNEAQ (reference sequence). The CDR3 has 13 amino acids. Trimming took 6 bases from V and 8 from J, leaving 16 bases between them. CDR3 protein: CASSFSGGRGYTF. The DNA for the CDR3 is TGTGCCAGCAGTTTCTCCGGAGGAAGAGGCTACACCTTC.